The present T cell receptor beta chain was sequenced within a study of OX40 agonist ivuxolimab in advanced cancers. Regarding the study as a whole: Normalized T-cell clonal expansion was also low in a subset of nonresponders. Expanded peripheral T cell antigen specificity was not determined. Clonal expansion was seen in CD4+ and CD8+ blood T cells by week 6 at 0.1 to 3.0 mg/kg.

As to this clone: Its cognate antigen is unknown.

The study sampled blood at baseline, cycle 4 day 1, and cycle 7 day 1. Some clones are missing from TCRdb's copy, which holds only in-frame ones; the method was immunoSEQ multiplex PCR. The sample yields over 50,000 clones, 92% seen once. Trimming removed 4 bases from V and 8 bases from J, with 12 bases in between. The CDR3 spans 14 residues. Germline V gives CDR1 LGHNA, CDR2 YNFKEQ. The sequenced sample was CD4+ or CD8+ T cells sorted from blood, obtained in a trial of the OX40 agonist ivuxolimab. The chain uses TRBV4-2 and TRBJ1-6; TRBD1 might be the D (5 bases). The receptor comes from an adult with an advanced solid tumor such as melanoma, head and neck, liver or kidney cancer. CDR3 loop: CASSLRPRDSPLHF. CDR3 DNA: TGTGCCAGCAGCCTACGCCCCAGGGATTCACCCCTCCACTTT.